This entry features one T cell receptor (beta chain) sequence. This sample is part of a study of CD8 T cells in Susac syndrome. The germline gives CDR1 SQVTM, CDR2 ANQGSEA. The CDR3 extends over 16 amino acids. V was trimmed by 0 bases and J by 0 bases, leaving 14 bases between them. Random hexamers were used to reverse transcribe an amount of about 0.5 to 1 ug RNA. TCRdb redid the calling of the immunoSEQ multiplex PCR reads with MiXCR, one entry per CDR3 protein. The sample shows under 200,000 distinct CDR3 sequences, around 95% of them seen only once. The receptor was derived from a human donor with Susac syndrome. Sample: CD4+ T cells from PBMCs. This sequence joins TRBV29-1 and TRBJ1-1, with a tentative D call TRBD1 (5 bases). The CDR3 coding sequence is TGCAGCGTTGAAGACGGGGCAGGGTGGATGAACACTGAAGCTTTCTTT. Translated, it gives CSVEDGAGWMNTEAFF.